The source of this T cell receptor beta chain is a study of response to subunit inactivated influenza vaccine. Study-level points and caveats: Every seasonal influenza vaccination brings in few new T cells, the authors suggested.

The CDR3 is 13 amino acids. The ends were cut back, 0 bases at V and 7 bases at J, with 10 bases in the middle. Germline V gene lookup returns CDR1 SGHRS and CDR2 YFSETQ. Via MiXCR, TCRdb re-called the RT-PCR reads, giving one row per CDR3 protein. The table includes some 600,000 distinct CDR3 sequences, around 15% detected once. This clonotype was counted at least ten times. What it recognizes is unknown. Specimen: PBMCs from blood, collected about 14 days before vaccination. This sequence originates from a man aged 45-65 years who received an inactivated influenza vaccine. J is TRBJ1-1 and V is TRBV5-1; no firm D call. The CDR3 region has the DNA TGCGCCAGCAGCTTGGACCAGCGGAGTGAAGCTTTCTTT. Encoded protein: CASSLDQRSEAFF.